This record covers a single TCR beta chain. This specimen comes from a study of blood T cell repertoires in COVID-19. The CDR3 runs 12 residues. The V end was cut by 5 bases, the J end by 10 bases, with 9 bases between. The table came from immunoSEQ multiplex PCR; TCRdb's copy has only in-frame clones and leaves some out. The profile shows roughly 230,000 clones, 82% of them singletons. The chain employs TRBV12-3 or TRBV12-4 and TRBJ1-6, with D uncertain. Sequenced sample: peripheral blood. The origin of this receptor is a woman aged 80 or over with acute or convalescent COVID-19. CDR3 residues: CASSPSLSPLHF. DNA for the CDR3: TGTGCCAGCAGTCCCTCCCTATCACCCCTCCACTTT.